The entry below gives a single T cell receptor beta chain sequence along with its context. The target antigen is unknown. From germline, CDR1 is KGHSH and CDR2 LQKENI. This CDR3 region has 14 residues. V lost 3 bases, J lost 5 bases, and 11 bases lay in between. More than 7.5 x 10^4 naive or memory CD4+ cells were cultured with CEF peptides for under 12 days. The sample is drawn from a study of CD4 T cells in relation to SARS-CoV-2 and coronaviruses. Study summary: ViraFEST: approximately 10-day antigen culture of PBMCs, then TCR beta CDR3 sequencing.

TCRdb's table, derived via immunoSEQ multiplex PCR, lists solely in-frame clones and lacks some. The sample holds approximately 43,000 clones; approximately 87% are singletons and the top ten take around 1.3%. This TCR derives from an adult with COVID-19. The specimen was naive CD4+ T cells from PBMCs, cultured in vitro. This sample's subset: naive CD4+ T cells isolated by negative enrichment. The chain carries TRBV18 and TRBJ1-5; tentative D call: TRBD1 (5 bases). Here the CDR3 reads CASSPGATDQPQHF. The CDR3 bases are TGTGCCAGCTCACCTGGGGCTACAGATCAGCCCCAGCATTTT.